This T cell receptor (beta chain) was identified in a study of T cells of healthy individuals. In TCRdb, the 5' RACE reads were re-called with MiXCR into one record per CDR3 protein. Here the sample spans about 60,000 distinct CDR3 sequences, around 15% being singletons. The CDR3 has 13 residues. Trimming left V 7 bases short and J 0 bases short, with 7 bases between. The germline V gene encodes CDR1 ENHRY and CDR2 SYGVKD. In regard to this clonotype: A much larger clone is a single base away; this may be a read error.

The J gene is TRBJ1-5, the V gene TRBV10-3; TRBD1 is a possible D gene (5 bases). The receptor comes from a human donor in good health. The CDR3 bases are TGTGCCATCACCAGGGATAGCAATCAGCCCCAGCATTTT. Protein product: CAITRDSNQPQHF.